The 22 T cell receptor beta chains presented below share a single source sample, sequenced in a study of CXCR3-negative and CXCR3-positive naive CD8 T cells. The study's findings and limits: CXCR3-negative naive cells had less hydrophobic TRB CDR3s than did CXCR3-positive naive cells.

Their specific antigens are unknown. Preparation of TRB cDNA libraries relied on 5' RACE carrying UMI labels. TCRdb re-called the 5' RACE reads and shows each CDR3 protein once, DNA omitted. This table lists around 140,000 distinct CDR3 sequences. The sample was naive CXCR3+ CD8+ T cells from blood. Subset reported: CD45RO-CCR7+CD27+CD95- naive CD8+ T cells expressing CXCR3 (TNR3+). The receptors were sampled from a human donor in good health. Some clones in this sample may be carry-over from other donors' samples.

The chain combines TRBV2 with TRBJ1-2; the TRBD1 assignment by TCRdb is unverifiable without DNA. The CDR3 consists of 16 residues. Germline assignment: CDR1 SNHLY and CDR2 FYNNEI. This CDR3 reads CASGPDRSRGIDGYTF.

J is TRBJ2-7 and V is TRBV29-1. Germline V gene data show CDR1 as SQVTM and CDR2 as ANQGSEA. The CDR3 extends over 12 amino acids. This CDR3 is CSVVGRNYEQYF.

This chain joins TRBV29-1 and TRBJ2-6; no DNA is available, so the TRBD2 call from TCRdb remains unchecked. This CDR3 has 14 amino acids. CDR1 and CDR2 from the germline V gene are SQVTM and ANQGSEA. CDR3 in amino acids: CSVSEGSFANVLTF. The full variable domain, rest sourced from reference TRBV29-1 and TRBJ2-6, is SAVISQKPSRDICQRGTSLTIQCQVDSQVTMMFWYRQQPGQSLTLIATANQGSEATYESGFVIDKFPISRPNLTFSTLTVSNMSPEDSSIYLCSVSEGSFANVLTFGAGSRLTVL.

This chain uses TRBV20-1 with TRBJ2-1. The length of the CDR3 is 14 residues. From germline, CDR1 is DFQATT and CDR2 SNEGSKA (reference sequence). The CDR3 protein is CSAASGSSYNEQFF.

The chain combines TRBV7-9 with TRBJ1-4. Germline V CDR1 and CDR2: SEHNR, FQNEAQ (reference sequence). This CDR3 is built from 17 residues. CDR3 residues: CASSSDIPREVDEKLFF.

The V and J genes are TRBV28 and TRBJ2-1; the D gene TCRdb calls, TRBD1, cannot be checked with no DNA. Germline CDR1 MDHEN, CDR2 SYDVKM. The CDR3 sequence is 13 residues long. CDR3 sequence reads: CASSPLGRFGQFF.

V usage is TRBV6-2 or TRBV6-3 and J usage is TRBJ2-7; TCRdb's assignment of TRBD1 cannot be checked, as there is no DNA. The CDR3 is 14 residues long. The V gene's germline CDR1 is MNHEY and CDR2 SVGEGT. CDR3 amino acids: CASRGAGGGNERYF.

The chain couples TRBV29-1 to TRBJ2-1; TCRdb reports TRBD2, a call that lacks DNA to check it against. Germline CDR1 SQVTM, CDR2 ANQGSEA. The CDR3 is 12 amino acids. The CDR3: CSVGPASVEQFF.

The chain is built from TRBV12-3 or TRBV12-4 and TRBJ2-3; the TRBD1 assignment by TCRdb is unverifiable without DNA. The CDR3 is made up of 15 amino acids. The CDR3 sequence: CASSPSRGRTDTQYF.

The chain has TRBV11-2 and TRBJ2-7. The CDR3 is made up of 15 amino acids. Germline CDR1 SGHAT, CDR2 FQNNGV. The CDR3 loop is CASSGDDTLSYEQYF.

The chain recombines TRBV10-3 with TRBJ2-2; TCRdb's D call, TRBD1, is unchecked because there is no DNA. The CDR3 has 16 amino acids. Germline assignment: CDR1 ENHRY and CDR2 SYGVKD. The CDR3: CAISESPGQGTGELFF.

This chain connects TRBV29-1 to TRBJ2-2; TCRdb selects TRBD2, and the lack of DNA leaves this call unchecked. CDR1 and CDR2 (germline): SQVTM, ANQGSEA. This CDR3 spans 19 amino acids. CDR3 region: CSVELGWTSGGPNTGELFF.

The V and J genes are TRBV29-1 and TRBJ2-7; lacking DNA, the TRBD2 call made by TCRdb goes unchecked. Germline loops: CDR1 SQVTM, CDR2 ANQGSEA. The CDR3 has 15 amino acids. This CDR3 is CSVEPAGIESHEQYF.

The CDR3 reads CASGTNGHGELFF. The chain recombines TRBV7-3 with TRBJ2-2. This CDR3 is 13 amino acids long. Germline CDR1 SGHTA, CDR2 FQGTGA.

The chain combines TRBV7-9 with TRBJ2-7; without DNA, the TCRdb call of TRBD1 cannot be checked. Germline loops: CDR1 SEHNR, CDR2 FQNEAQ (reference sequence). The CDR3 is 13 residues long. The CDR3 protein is CASSRDSDYEQYF.

The CDR3 protein is CASSTGLAGGTDTQYF. The chain recombines TRBV28 with TRBJ2-3; checking the TCRdb D call of TRBD2 is not possible without DNA. Germline-derived CDR1 and CDR2 are MDHEN and SYDVKM. This CDR3 has 16 amino acids.

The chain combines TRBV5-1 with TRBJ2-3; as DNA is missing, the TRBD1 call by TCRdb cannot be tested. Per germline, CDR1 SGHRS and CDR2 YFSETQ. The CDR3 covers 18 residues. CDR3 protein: CASSSKPDVDPGTDTQYF. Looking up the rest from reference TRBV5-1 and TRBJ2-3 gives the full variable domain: KAGVTQTPRYLIKTRGQQVTLSCSPISGHRSVSWYQQTPGQGLQFLFEYFSETQRNKGNFPGRFSGRQFSNSRSEMNVSTLELGDSALYLCASSSKPDVDPGTDTQYFGPGTRLTVL.

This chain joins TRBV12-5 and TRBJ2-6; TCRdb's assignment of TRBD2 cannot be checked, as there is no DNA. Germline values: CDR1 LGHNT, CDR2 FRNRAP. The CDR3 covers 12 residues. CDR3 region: CASGPSANVLTF.

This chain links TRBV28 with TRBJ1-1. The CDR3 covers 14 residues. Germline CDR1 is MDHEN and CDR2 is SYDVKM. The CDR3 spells CASSLRPRNTEAFF.

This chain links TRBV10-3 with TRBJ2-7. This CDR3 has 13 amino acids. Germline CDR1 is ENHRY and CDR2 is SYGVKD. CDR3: CAISANTLYEQYF.

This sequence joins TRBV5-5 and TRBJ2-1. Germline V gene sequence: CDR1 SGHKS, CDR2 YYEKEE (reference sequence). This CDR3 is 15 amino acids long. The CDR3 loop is CASRLDGSSYNEQFF.

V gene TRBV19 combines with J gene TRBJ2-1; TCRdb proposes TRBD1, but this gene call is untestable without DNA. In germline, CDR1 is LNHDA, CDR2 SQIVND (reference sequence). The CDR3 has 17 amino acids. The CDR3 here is CASTARGIPSSYNEQFF.